Each of the 27 T cell receptor beta chains below was sequenced from the same sample in a study of stem cell transplantation in POMP-related autoinflammatory disease (dated by TCRdb to 2020 to 2023). No antigens are known for them. Findings and caveats that apply to the study as a whole: A trend toward lower TRB diversity and higher clonality was observed in PRAID patients across all analyzed T-cell subsets. A restricted number of unique TRB V-J gene pairings was observed in PRAID patients.

The sample's time point, from its label and the paper: before hematopoietic stem cell transplant. The library was produced with the immunoSEQ multiplex PCR assay. The source is immuneACCESS, and TCRdb retained only in-frame sequences with V and J called. Part of the clones is not carried over; for the studies checked, unresolved V genes explain less than half of this, and the remainder is unexplained. Across this sample there are about 8,900 clones, with 80% to 95% seen only once. Approximately 3% of the sample lies in the top ten. The material sequenced was CD8+ T cells from PBMCs, taken before stem cell transplantation. The source is a human donor with POMP-related autoinflammation and immune dysregulation (PRAID).

The V gene is TRBV7-9, the J gene TRBJ2-6; D uncertain. CDR3 length: 12 amino acids. The germline CDR1 and CDR2 sequences are SEHNR and FQNEAQ (reference sequence). V shed 4 bases and J shed 2 bases, with 0 bases lying between them. CDR3: CASSSGANVLTF. Here the CDR3 DNA reads TGTGCCAGCAGCTCTGGGGCCAACGTCCTGACTTTC.

This sequence joins TRBV13 and TRBJ1-1; D remains ambiguous. CDR1 is PRHDT, CDR2 FYEKMQ, per germline (reference sequence). V was shortened by 3 bases and J by 6 bases, with 8 bases between the two germline ends. The CDR3 is made up of 12 amino acids. CDR3 residues: CASSLGLAEAFF. In nucleotides, the CDR3 is TGTGCCAGCAGCTTGGGGTTAGCTGAAGCTTTCTTT.

This clone has just one count. This rearrangement joins TRBV12-5 to TRBJ2-1, with D perhaps matching TRBD2 (6 bases). The CDR3 consists of 19 residues. Germline-derived CDR1 and CDR2 are LGHNT and FRNRAP. V lost 7 bases to trimming and J lost 0 bases, with 25 bases between them. CDR3 protein: CASASPGRGRLFSYNEQFF. CDR3 DNA: TGTGCTAGTGCCAGTCCGGGGCGGGGTCGCCTGTTCTCCTACAATGAGCAGTTCTTC.

The chain combines TRBV5-6 with TRBJ2-1; 7 bases align to TRBD2. The CDR3 consists of 15 residues. Germline CDR1 and CDR2: SGHDT and YYEEEE. V lost 1 base, J lost 6 bases, and 7 bases stayed unmatched. CDR3 nucleotides: TGTGCCAGCAGCTTGAGGGCTAGCGGCGGCAATGAGCAGTTCTTC. Protein product: CASSLRASGGNEQFF.

V is TRBV9 and J is TRBJ1-3; maybe TRBD1 (6 bases). V was pared by 3 bases and J by 6 bases, with 7 bases between. This CDR3 is 12 amino acids long. Germline loops: CDR1 SGDLS, CDR2 YYNGEE. CDR3 sequence: CASSGDKNTIYF. Written as DNA, the CDR3 is TGTGCCAGCAGCGGGGACAAAAACACCATATATTTT.

The chain is built from TRBV28 and TRBJ1-1, with D maybe TRBD1 (6 bases). V gave up 6 bases and J gave up 4 bases, with 12 bases separating them. The length of the CDR3 is 13 residues. Germline V gives CDR1 MDHEN, CDR2 SYDVKM. The CDR3 sequence is CASSLGRGTEAFF. CDR3 coding DNA: TGTGCCAGCAGCCTAGGCAGGGGCACTGAAGCTTTCTTT.

The chain has TRBV7-9 and TRBJ2-3, with 10 bases fitting TRBD2. The CDR3 has 15 amino acids. Germline V gene lookup returns CDR1 SEHNR and CDR2 FQNEAQ (reference sequence). Germline trimming cut 3 bases from V and 1 base from J; bases unmatched to any gene: 1. CDR3 sequence: CASSLLAGGTDTQYF. In nucleotides, the CDR3 is TGTGCCAGCAGCTTGCTAGCGGGGGGCACAGATACGCAGTATTTT.

The V call is TRBV5-8, the J call TRBJ2-1; the match to TRBD2 covers 7 bases. V gave up 0 bases and J gave up 3 bases; unmatched junction bases: 3. Per germline, CDR1 SGHTS and CDR2 YDEGEE. CDR3 length equals 15 residues. The CDR3 loop is CASSLGSSGYNEQFF. In DNA, the CDR3 is TGTGCCAGCAGCTTGGGGTCTAGCGGCTACAATGAGCAGTTCTTC.

V gene TRBV28 combines with J gene TRBJ1-1; D gene ambiguous. Trimming left V 2 bases short and J 1 base short, with 11 bases between. The CDR3 sequence is 15 residues long. CDR1 MDHEN and CDR2 SYDVKM come from the germline V gene. The CDR3 DNA sequence: TGTGCCAGCAGTTTAATTCGGCCCGCGAACACTGAAGCTTTCTTT. Its protein product is CASSLIRPANTEAFF.

The genes are TRBV7-6 and TRBJ2-2, with D possibly being TRBD1 or TRBD2 (7 bases each). The CDR3 loop spans 15 amino acids. V was clipped by 3 bases and J by 3 bases, with 11 bases between them. The germline gives CDR1 SGHVS, CDR2 FNYEAQ. Here the CDR3 DNA reads TGTGCCAGCAGCTTGGCAGGGGGGGACACCGGGGAGCTGTTTTTT. Translating gives CASSLAGGDTGELFF.

In regard to this clone: The junction does not match germline at one end; this may be a read error. The chain is built from TRBV5-6 and TRBJ1-3; D remains unclear. CDR1 is SGHDT, CDR2 YYEEEE, per germline. The CDR3 is made up of 16 amino acids. As DNA, the CDR3 is TGTGCCAGCAGCTTGGCCGTTCTCTCTAGTGGAGACACCATATATTTT. Its translation: CASSLAVLSSGDTIYF.

This rearrangement joins TRBV1 to TRBJ1-5; TRBD1 reflects the table's D call only, with no check against the DNA. TRBV1 is a pseudogene locus. This CDR3 comprises 17 residues. In DNA form, the CDR3 reads TGCACCAGCAGCCAAGGACCGACAGGGGATAGCAATCAGCCCCAGCATTTT. Encoded protein: CTSSQGPTGDSNQPQHF.

The genes are TRBV5-1 and TRBJ2-5, with D perhaps TRBD1 or TRBD2 (5 bases each). The CDR3 consists of 14 residues. The V gene's germline CDR1 is SGHRS and CDR2 YFSETQ. V lost 2 bases, J lost 5 bases, and 13 bases lay in between. The CDR3 spells CASSFYRSGETQYF. CDR3 in DNA: TGCGCCAGCAGCTTCTACAGGTCGGGGGAGACCCAGTACTTC.

V is TRBV6-1 and J is TRBJ2-5; 10 bases agree with TRBD2. CDR1 MNHNS and CDR2 SASEGT come from the germline V gene. CDR3 length: 15 amino acids. The junction had 10 bases not matched to a gene; V was cut back by 7 bases and J by 5 bases. CDR3: CASNPSGGPRETQYF. The CDR3 DNA sequence: TGTGCCAGCAATCCTAGCGGGGGACCTAGGGAGACCCAGTACTTC.

This clone occurred once. The chain employs TRBV23-1 and TRBJ2-1; TRBD2 is a possible D gene (5 bases). TRBV23-1 is filed as an ORF, its function uncertain. The CDR3 loop spans 12 amino acids. The ends were cut back, 8 bases at V and 0 bases at J, with 5 bases in the middle. The DNA of the CDR3 is TGCGCCAGCGGGAGCTCCTACAATGAGCAGTTCTTC. Translating gives CASGSSYNEQFF.

This chain links TRBV6-5 with TRBJ1-1; D not resolved. V gave up 6 bases and J gave up 7 bases, with 21 bases separating them. The CDR3 is made up of 15 amino acids. Germline CDR1 and CDR2: MNHEY and SVGAGI. The CDR3: CASSNLGEQSVEAFF. The CDR3 DNA reads TGTGCCAGCAGCAATCTTGGGGAGCAGTCGGTTGAAGCTTTCTTT.

J is TRBJ2-6 and V is TRBV27, with D perhaps assigned TRBD1 or TRBD2 (5 bases each). Germline CDR1 reads MNHEY; CDR2 reads SMNVEV (reference sequence). The V end lost 7 bases, the J end lost 0 bases, and 13 bases lay between the germline ends. CDR3 length equals 16 residues. The CDR3, as DNA: TGTGCCAGCACCCTCCTTGGGACCTCTGGGGCCAACGTCCTGACTTTC. Translating gives CASTLLGTSGANVLTF.

This chain uses TRBV19 with TRBJ1-2; D is ambiguous. Germline V gives CDR1 LNHDA, CDR2 SQIVND (reference sequence). V gave up 7 bases and J gave up 4 bases, with 22 bases separating them. The CDR3 sequence is 16 residues long. Here the CDR3 DNA reads TGTGCCAGTACCTCCCCGGGCGGACTGGTGGCCTATGGCTACACCTTC. Encoded protein: CASTSPGGLVAYGYTF.

The V call is TRBV25-1, the J call TRBJ2-3; a possible D gene is TRBD2 (7 bases). The V gene lost 2 bases and the J gene lost 0 bases, with 12 bases spanning the gap. Germline CDR1 reads MGHDK; CDR2 reads SYGVNS. This CDR3 has 16 residues. This chain's CDR3 is CASSEGGGASTDTQYF. CDR3 sequence (DNA): TGTGCCAGCAGTGAAGGGGGGGGCGCCAGCACAGATACGCAGTATTTT.

This rearrangement joins TRBV9 to TRBJ2-1; D not certain. Germline CDR1 reads SGDLS; CDR2 reads YYNGEE. The CDR3 sequence is 14 residues long. Trimming left V 3 bases short and J 2 bases short, with 9 bases between. The CDR3 sequence: CASSADNPYNEQFF. The CDR3 DNA reads TGTGCCAGCAGCGCAGACAACCCCTACAATGAGCAGTTCTTC.

V gene TRBV27 combines with J gene TRBJ2-3, with 10 bases fitting TRBD2. This CDR3 has 15 residues. Germline V lookup: CDR1 MNHEY, CDR2 SMNVEV (reference sequence). The V gene end was trimmed by 3 bases and the J gene end by 4 bases; junction bases not matched to a gene: 4. CDR3 nucleotides: TGTGCCAGCAGTTTGTCCAGCGGGAGGGCAGATACGCAGTATTTT. This codes for CASSLSSGRADTQYF.

This chain joins TRBV27 and TRBJ1-3; unclear D gene. There are 13 residues in the CDR3. V shed 7 bases and J shed 0 bases, with 7 bases lying between them. Looked up from germline, CDR1 is MNHEY and CDR2 is SMNVEV (reference sequence). The CDR3 here is CASTLSSGNTIYF. DNA for the CDR3: TGTGCCAGCACACTGAGCTCTGGAAACACCATATATTTT.

In this sample, this clone turned up once. The rearrangement joins TRBV9 to TRBJ1-2, with 11 bases lining up with TRBD1. The ends lost 4 bases at V and 5 bases at J; junction bases unmatched: 10. The CDR3 runs 16 residues. The V gene's germline CDR1 is SGDLS and CDR2 YYNGEE. Here the CDR3 DNA reads TGTGCCAGCAGCTCCCGGACAGGGGGCGAGAATTATGGCTACACCTTC. It specifies CASSSRTGGENYGYTF.

This clone was found once. The rearrangement links TRBV9 to TRBJ2-7; 12 nucleotides align to TRBD2. CDR1 is SGDLS and CDR2 is YYNGEE in the germline V gene. This CDR3 spans 15 amino acids. The junction had 5 bases not matched to a gene; V was cut back by 3 bases and J by 4 bases. CDR3 loop: CASSATSGRGYEQYF. In nucleotides, the CDR3 is TGTGCCAGCAGCGCGACTAGCGGGAGAGGTTACGAGCAGTACTTC.

The CDR3 loop reads CASGQGWGVNNEQFF. The DNA of the CDR3 is TGTGCTAGTGGTCAAGGGTGGGGGGTGAACAATGAGCAGTTCTTC. The V gene is TRBV12-5, the J gene TRBJ2-1; tentative D call: TRBD2 (6 bases). Germline V gene sequence: CDR1 LGHNT, CDR2 FRNRAP. V lost 5 bases to trimming and J lost 5 bases, with 16 bases between them. The CDR3 has 15 amino acids.

This chain links TRBV4-1 with TRBJ2-7, with D possibly TRBD1 on 5 matching bases. The CDR3 consists of 16 residues. Trimming removed 0 bases from V and 2 bases from J, with 14 bases in between. Germline-derived CDR1 and CDR2 are MGHRA and YSYEKL. As DNA, the CDR3 is TGCGCCAGCAGCCAAGATTACGTCGACAGCACCTACGAGCAGTACTTC. This translates into CASSQDYVDSTYEQYF.

This clone was detected a few times. This chain connects TRBV27 to TRBJ1-5, with TRBD1 as a possible D gene (5 bases). V was cut by 9 bases and J by 4 bases, with 13 bases left in between. Germline V CDR1 and CDR2: MNHEY, SMNVEV (reference sequence). The CDR3 sequence is 13 residues long. CDR3 DNA: TGTGCCAGTGGGACTCGAGGGAATCAGCCCCAGCATTTT. Protein: CASGTRGNQPQHF.